The 9 T cell receptor beta chains presented below share a single source sample, sequenced in a study of shared clonotypes between healthy human individuals. Clones were read by immunoSEQ multiplex PCR, and TCRdb kept only the in-frame ones, dropping some. Among around 1.4 million clones listed, 98% were seen once. Sequenced material: naive CD4+ T cells sorted from blood. Indicated subset: CD45RA+ positively selected. Receptor source: a man in his thirties or forties in good health.

The gene calls are TRBV9 and TRBJ1-4, with D possibly being TRBD1 (6 bases). The germline gives CDR1 SGDLS, CDR2 YYNGEE. The CDR3 length is 13 residues. Trimming left V 3 bases short and J 6 bases short, with 9 bases between. CDR3 bases: TGTGCCAGCAGCGGCGGGACACATGAAAAACTGTTTTTT. This gives the protein CASSGGTHEKLFF.

The chain recombines TRBV15 with TRBJ1-3; D call uncertain. This CDR3 has 16 residues. V shed 3 bases and J shed 3 bases, with 15 bases lying between them. Germline lookup yields CDR1 LNHNV and CDR2 YYDKDF (reference sequence). The CDR3 region has the DNA TGTGCCACCAGCAGTTCCCCCGGGGTGGATGGAAACACCATATATTTT. Translating it yields CATSSSPGVDGNTIYF.

The chain combines TRBV2 with TRBJ2-7; 7 bases line up with TRBD1. The trim removed 5 bases at V and 3 bases at J, leaving 4 bases unmatched. The CDR3 has 13 amino acids. Germline V gene sequence: CDR1 SNHLY, CDR2 FYNNEI. CDR3 amino acids: CASSRRTGYEQYF. The CDR3 bases are TGTGCCAGCAGTCGTCGGACAGGCTACGAGCAGTACTTC.

The rearrangement links TRBV7-9 to TRBJ2-3, with 8 positions matching TRBD1. The CDR3 contains 15 residues. CDR1 SEHNR and CDR2 FQNEAQ come from the germline V gene (reference sequence). V shed 2 bases and J 6 bases; nucleotides not matched to a gene: 7. CDR3 coding DNA: TGTGCCAGCAGCTTATTGGGACAGGATCCGGATACGCAGTATTTT. Translated, it gives CASSLLGQDPDTQYF. The complete variable domain, with remaining parts taken from reference TRBV7-9 and TRBJ2-3, reads DTGVSQNPRHKITKRGQNVTFRCDPISEHNRLYWYRQTLGQGPEFLTYFQNEAQLEKSRLLSDRFSAERPKGSFSTLEIQRTEQGDSAMYLCASSLLGQDPDTQYFGPGTRLTVL.

The chain recombines TRBV14 with TRBJ1-1, with a weak D call TRBD1 (5 bases). Trimming removed 6 bases at V and 10 bases at J, with 18 bases between. This CDR3 region has 13 residues. The V gene's germline CDR1 is SGHDN and CDR2 FVKESK. DNA for the CDR3: TGTGCCAGCAGTCCTTCAACGTCGGGGGGAGCTTTCTTT. It translates to CASSPSTSGGAFF.

The chain joins TRBV18 to TRBJ2-5; D gene unclear. The germline V gene has CDR1 KGHSH and CDR2 LQKENI. The V end lost 6 bases, the J end lost 5 bases, and 7 bases lay between the germline ends. There are 11 residues in the CDR3. The CDR3 DNA reads as TGTGCCAGCTCGGGTTTGGAGACCCAGTACTTC. Encoded protein: CASSGLETQYF.

The chain links TRBV2 to TRBJ1-5; D perhaps matches TRBD1 (5 bases). The CDR3 extends over 13 amino acids. Germline CDR1 and CDR2: SNHLY and FYNNEI. Trimming cost V 7 bases and J 6 bases, with 13 bases left between them. In DNA form, the CDR3 reads TGTGCCAGCACAATCAGGGAAGGTCAGCCCCAGCATTTT. It translates to CASTIREGQPQHF.

The V call is TRBV7-2, the J call TRBJ2-7; 11 nucleotides match TRBD2. The trim removed 5 bases at V and 7 bases at J, leaving 7 bases unmatched. The CDR3 covers 14 residues. CDR1 is SGHTA and CDR2 is FQGNSA in the germline V gene. Here the CDR3 DNA reads TGTGCCAGCAGCATTAGCGGGAGGGCCGGAGAGCAGTACTTC. Translating it yields CASSISGRAGEQYF.

This rearrangement joins TRBV18 to TRBJ1-1; 11 nucleotides match TRBD1. Germline V gene sequence: CDR1 KGHSH, CDR2 LQKENI. The CDR3 is 17 amino acids. V dropped 1 base and J dropped 2; count of bases not matched to a gene: 6. DNA of the CDR3: TGTGCCAGCTCACCACTTCGGACAGGGGGCGTCAACACTGAAGCTTTCTTT. This sequence encodes CASSPLRTGGVNTEAFF.